The source of this T cell receptor beta chain is a study of T cells in women clearing cervical HPV infection (dated by TCRdb to 2016 to 2019). Looking at the study overall: The cases were about 25 women with histologically confirmed HPV16-related CIN3 or worse, and 2 of these cases were invasive cancers. The approximately 23 controls were women who cleared a single incident HPV16 infection within 12 months without developing precancer or cancer. Blood from cases was collected at the visit at which the lesion was first identified, whereas blood from controls was collected once infection was no longer detected. For cases, a median interval of 149 days, with an interquartile range of about 90 to 200 days, was observed between lesion detection and blood sampling. Since HLA typing was available for only a few women, HLA type could not be ruled out as a confounder. This exploratory proof-of-principle case-control study, nested within the Guanacaste HPV Natural History Study in Costa Rica, compared TCR repertoires among women with different cervical HPV16 outcomes. Cases and controls were matched on year of sample collection and on age within five years. Cases had a median age of about 34 years and controls had a median age of approximately 38, with no significant differences in baseline characteristics. The parent cohort enrolled some 10,000 women aged 18 or older in Guanacaste, Costa Rica, during about 1992 to 1994 and followed them for six to eight years. Five blinded duplicates per group were added as quality controls, giving approximately 60 samples: 50 or so participants and roughly 10 replicates. Study-wide conclusions, independent of this receptor: T-cell numbers per sample were unknown, so richness differences could reflect varying T-cell content rather than repertoire biology. CIN3+ cases had significantly higher TCR repertoire richness than controls across sequencing depths, but evenness did not differ between the groups. Cases had lower TRBV6-7 relative abundance than controls (about 0.099% versus 0.16%; Bonferroni P = 0.0008). Whether associations preceded infection or resulted from infection could not be shown with the cross-sectional design, and effector/memory subsets and HPV-specific T cells were not isolated. By combining richness with V gene abundances, random forest classifiers separated cases from controls with an estimated AUC of around 0.8.

Every participant had a single incident cervical HPV16 infection, and women with prevalent HPV16 infections were excluded. Cervical HPV DNA was detected with MY09/MY11 PCR, and genotyping was done with dot-blot hybridization. About 15 mL of heparinized blood were centrifuged, and the buffy coat was aliquoted, frozen at -30°C, then stored at -80°C. QIAGEN kits were used to extract genomic DNA from the buffy coat specimens. TCR beta CDR3 regions were amplified by multiplex PCR from an average of around 1,200 ng genomic DNA per sample using the immunoSEQ assay. The assay corrected primer bias using a complete synthetic TCR repertoire to establish an amplification baseline. The amplicons were sequenced using the Illumina platform. As for the authors' bioinformatics: Error correction of the sequences involved clustering with frequency ratios plus a modified nearest-neighbor algorithm, after which the sequences were analyzed in the immunoSEQ Analyzer using IMGT gene definitions. At each rarefaction depth, TCR richness and evenness were averaged over 20 rarefaction repeats, and samples with fewer sequences than the depth were excluded. Wilcoxon rank sum tests with FDR correction were used to compare relative abundances of V, D and J genes between the groups. An intraclass correlation of 90% to 97% for TCR richness and an average of about 77% across 66 gene segments were obtained from the blinded duplicates. TCRdb holds this immuneACCESS table with in-frame rearrangements only. Some clones are missing; in checked studies, unresolved V genes explain under half, and the rest has no known cause. The V and J calls and clone size were taken over from that table, and D and trimming were inferred from the DNA. The sample table holds over 30,000 clones. The ten largest clonotypes hold 6.5% to 9% of the sample.

The CDR3 spans 15 residues, from the cysteine through the phenylalanine. The DNA has 36 bases, all within the CDR3, and is read from base 1. Via the germline V gene, CDR1 is SGHVS and CDR2 FNYEAQ. A word on this clone: Its antigen remains unidentified. The read ends 3 residues early relative to the CDR3; the germline J gene fills the gap.

The receptor was derived from a woman between 18 and 70 years old with a cervical HPV16 infection that either progressed to CIN3+ or cleared (not recorded which). Sequenced input: blood buffy coat. The sequence is built from TRBV7-6 and TRBJ1-2; no D segment can be confidently identified. This receptor has the CDR3 CASSFGDSANYDYTF. The DNA read from the CDR3 is TGTGCCAGCAGCTTTGGCGACTCCGCAAACTACGAC.